A selection of T cell receptor beta chains follows, all from one sample in a study of blood T cells in healthy people across ages. TCRdb called the 5' RACE reads again in MiXCR, with one record for every CDR3 protein. The sample records roughly 680,000 distinct CDR3 sequences, around 52% being singletons. Specimen: blood. The receptors originated from a woman aged 80 or over in good health. Both conserved end residues are part of each CDR3. Fields, in order: V gene, clone size, D gene, J gene, CDR3 protein, CDR3 DNA. D genes are given only for firm matches. Clone size is stated in some rows and not others, as once, few, many or a class when expanded.

TRBV12-3/TRBV12-4	many	.	TRBJ2-1	CASSPMGRGEQFF	TGTGCCAGCAGTCCCATGGGACGGGGTGAGCAGTTCTTC
TRBV29-1	.	.	TRBJ2-3	CSGQGGSTDTQYF	TGCAGCGGCCAGGGGGGGAGCACAGATACGCAGTATTTT
TRBV14	.	.	TRBJ1-4	CASSQEGEGPEKLFF	TGTGCCAGCAGCCAAGAAGGGGAGGGCCCTGAAAAACTGTTTTTT
TRBV6-1	.	.	TRBJ1-1	CASSSGGGGSTEAFF	TGTGCCAGCAGCTCGGGGGGCGGGGGCAGTACTGAAGCTTTCTTT
TRBV2	.	.	TRBJ1-6	CASRPDHYNSPLHF	TGTGCCAGCAGACCCGACCATTATAATTCACCCCTCCACTTT
TRBV27	few	.	TRBJ1-2	CASSFSQGWDGYTF	TGTGCCAGCAGTTTTTCTCAGGGCTGGGATGGCTACACCTTC
TRBV7-9	.	TRBD2	TRBJ2-1	CASSLGPGLAFYNEQFF	TGTGCCAGCAGCTTAGGTCCGGGACTAGCGTTTTACAATGAGCAGTTCTTC
TRBV20-1	many	.	TRBJ2-7	CSAPGIAYEQYF	TGCAGTGCTCCCGGAATAGCCTACGAGCAGTACTTC
TRBV20-1	few	.	TRBJ2-7	CSARGPPRDYEQYF	TGCAGTGCTAGAGGTCCTCCGCGGGATTACGAGCAGTACTTC
TRBV12-3/TRBV12-4	.	.	TRBJ1-4	CASSPGGLQEKLFF	TGTGCCAGCAGTCCCGGGGGGTTACAGGAAAAACTGTTTTTT
TRBV6-6	.	TRBD1	TRBJ2-1	CASSKDLGTGNNEQFF	TGTGCCAGCAGTAAGGACCTTGGGACAGGGAACAATGAGCAGTTCTTC